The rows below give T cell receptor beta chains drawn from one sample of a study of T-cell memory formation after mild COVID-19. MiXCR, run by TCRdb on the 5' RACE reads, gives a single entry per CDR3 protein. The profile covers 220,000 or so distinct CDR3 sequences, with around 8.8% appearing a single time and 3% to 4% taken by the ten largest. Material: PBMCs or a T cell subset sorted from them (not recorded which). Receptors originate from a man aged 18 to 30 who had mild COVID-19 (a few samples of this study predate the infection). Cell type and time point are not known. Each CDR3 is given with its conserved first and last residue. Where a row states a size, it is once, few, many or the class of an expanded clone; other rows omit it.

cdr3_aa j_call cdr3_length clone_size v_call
CASGPLPAQVVRGSTEAFF TRBJ1-1 19 few TRBV12-5
CASVSGEVEVGNQPQHF TRBJ1-5 17 few TRBV6-2/TRBV6-3
CASSDTMASTDTQYF TRBJ2-3 15 few TRBV27
CSATGGAYSTDTQYF TRBJ2-3 15 . TRBV20-1
CASSLAPSYGYNEQFF TRBJ2-1 16 many TRBV7-2
CASSREADTQYF TRBJ2-3 12 . TRBV18
CASSFRSPEEPQHF TRBJ1-5 14 few TRBV7-2
CASRSRRDTEAFF TRBJ1-1 13 many TRBV5-1
CASSDRERYSPLHF TRBJ1-6 14 few TRBV6-5
CASSSDRGRGYTF TRBJ1-2 13 . TRBV5-5
CASSDRDRHQPQHF TRBJ1-5 14 few TRBV2
CASSLVVLNTEAFF TRBJ1-1 14 few TRBV7-2
CASSQEDSSDSNTGELFF TRBJ2-2 18 . TRBV4-3
CATSRGRPDTQYF TRBJ2-3 13 . TRBV15
CASSKGQNYEQYF TRBJ2-7 13 many TRBV7-6
CASSDHRGEAFF TRBJ1-1 12 few TRBV7-2
CATSDSGLAGRETQYF TRBJ2-5 16 . TRBV24-1
CASSRSNRATTDTQYF TRBJ2-3 16 . TRBV7-8
CATRVGGYGYTF TRBJ1-2 12 . TRBV6-5
CASSQEVFQTQYF TRBJ2-5 13 many TRBV4-3
CASSSLGAEQYF TRBJ2-7 12 many TRBV7-2
CASNGQPQETQYF TRBJ2-5 13 . TRBV11-2
CASSQIGLEYEQFF TRBJ2-1 14 . TRBV5-1
CASSLLTSGGVVDTQYF TRBJ2-3 17 many TRBV4-3
CASSLETGNYNEQFF TRBJ2-1 15 many TRBV5-1
CASSNGPLGGGTEAFF TRBJ1-1 16 . TRBV5-1
CASSLVGGSGGPTQYF TRBJ2-3 16 . TRBV7-2
CASSLVQGEKLFF TRBJ1-4 13 . TRBV7-2
CASSVTGSTDTQYF TRBJ2-3 14 few TRBV9
CASSLGGELSWGQVIAQPQHF TRBJ1-5 21 . TRBV28
CASYRGRGINTEAFF TRBJ1-1 15 . TRBV6-2/TRBV6-3
CASSLPSSGQYGYTF TRBJ1-2 15 many TRBV12-3/TRBV12-4
CSARKGETQYF TRBJ2-5 11 . TRBV20-1
CAGQGRGNTEAFF TRBJ1-1 13 . TRBV28
CAWSVFSNQPQHF TRBJ1-5 13 few TRBV30
CASSLSPGEHEFF TRBJ2-1 13 many TRBV7-3
CALKGLVGDYGYTF TRBJ1-2 14 few TRBV10-3
CASSLGSGANVLTF TRBJ2-6 14 many TRBV5-1
CASSLFPSGEGEQFF TRBJ2-1 15 . TRBV7-3
CASSDVGTSQETQYF TRBJ2-5 15 many TRBV2
CASSSGALGTKNIQYF TRBJ2-4 16 . TRBV5-6
CSVDRDRSQETQYF TRBJ2-5 14 many TRBV29-1